The rows below give T cell receptor beta chains drawn from one sample of a study of shared clonotypes between healthy human individuals. The method was immunoSEQ multiplex PCR; TCRdb's version includes in-frame clones alone and lacks a portion of them. The table lists fewer than 2.5 million clones, 90% to 95% of them singletons. The sample comprised naive CD4+ T cells from PBMCs. Receptor source: a man aged 18 to 30 in good health. Some clones in this sample may be carry-over from other donors' samples. Each CDR3 is given with its conserved first and last residue. The D gene is left open where the match is weak. Size tells how often a clone was seen (once, few, many) or the class of an expanded clone, and some rows leave it out.

TRBV5-1	TRBD2	TRBJ2-5	-	TGCGCCAGCAGCCCCGGGACTATCCTACAAGAGACCCAGTACTTC	CASSPGTILQETQYF
TRBV6-6	-	TRBJ1-1	-	TGTGCCAGCAACCACCAGAGGGGGAGGAACACTGAAGCTTTCTTT	CASNHQRGRNTEAFF
TRBV28	-	TRBJ1-5	-	TGTGCCAGCAGTCCCGACATTAGGCGGATTAATCAGCCCCAGCATTTT	CASSPDIRRINQPQHF
TRBV30	-	TRBJ1-1	-	TGTGCCTGGAGTACATCCGGCGGCACTGAAGCTTTCTTT	CAWSTSGGTEAFF
TRBV5-1	-	TRBJ1-3	-	TGCGCCAGCAGTCTTGACCCTGGGGGGTTCCCTGGAAACACCATATATTTT	CASSLDPGGFPGNTIYF
TRBV7-9	-	TRBJ1-1	-	TGTGCCAGCAGCTTAGTATCACGGGGAAAGGCTGAAGCTTTCTTT	CASSLVSRGKAEAFF
TRBV28	TRBD2	TRBJ2-1	-	TGTGCCAGCAGTTTCCCGTTCACTAGCGGGAGGGGTAATGAGCAGTTCTTC	CASSFPFTSGRGNEQFF
TRBV9	TRBD1	TRBJ1-4	-	TGTGCCAGCAGCAACGGACAGGGTAATGAAAAACTGTTTTTT	CASSNGQGNEKLFF
TRBV6-1	-	TRBJ2-5	once	TGTGCCAGCAGGTTGAGGGGCCAAGAGACCCAGTACTTC	CASRLRGQETQYF
TRBV4-2	-	TRBJ2-7	once	TGTGCCAGCAGCCAAGGCAGGGTGTCCTACGAGCAGTACTTC	CASSQGRVSYEQYF
TRBV10-3	-	TRBJ2-1	-	TGTGCCATCAGTGGGACTCGTAATGAGCAGTTCTTC	CAISGTRNEQFF
TRBV28	-	TRBJ1-1	-	TGTGCCAGCACCCGGGGACCACAGGGCACTGAAGCTTTCTTT	CASTRGPQGTEAFF
TRBV4-3	-	TRBJ2-3	-	TGCGCCAGCAGCCTTACTACTGGAAGGGGATGGGATACGCAGTATTTT	CASSLTTGRGWDTQYF
TRBV5-1	-	TRBJ2-1	-	TGCGCCAGCAGCTTAGCGGGTATAGAGCAGTTCTTC	CASSLAGIEQFF
TRBV9	-	TRBJ1-5	few	TGTGCCAGCAGCGTATCAGCCGAAACTCAGCCCCAGCATTTT	CASSVSAETQPQHF
TRBV4-1	-	TRBJ2-1	-	TGCGCCAGCAGCCAAGTGCCCCTGGGCAGGGGCAAGAGTTACCCCCACAATGAGCAGTTCTTC	CASSQVPLGRGKSYPHNEQFF
TRBV6-5	-	TRBJ1-2	-	TGTGCCAAATGTCGGAGAATTGAGTGTCATGGCTACACCTTC	CAKCRRIECHGYTF
TRBV27	-	TRBJ2-7	-	TGTGCCAGCAGTGCCCGAGGGAGCTCCTACGAGCAGTACTTC	CASSARGSSYEQYF
TRBV5-4	-	TRBJ2-2	once	TGTGCCAGCAGCTTTATATCCGGGGAGCTGTTTTTT	CASSFISGELFF
TRBV28	-	TRBJ1-2	-	TGTGCCAGCAGCTTTCCCCCGGGCGGGAGAAACTATGGCTACACCTTC	CASSFPPGGRNYGYTF
TRBV28	-	TRBJ2-2	-	TGTGCCAGCAGCCATACGCGGGAGAACACCGGGGAGCTGTTTTTT	CASSHTRENTGELFF
TRBV7-3	-	TRBJ2-5	-	TGTGCCAGCAGCTTACCTCAGAATGGGCAAGAGACCCAGTACTTC	CASSLPQNGQETQYF
TRBV30	TRBD1	TRBJ1-1	-	TGTGCCTGGAGTCTAGGGGGACAGCCAAAGAACACTGAAGCTTTCTTT	CAWSLGGQPKNTEAFF
TRBV7-2	-	TRBJ2-1	once	TGTGCCAGCAGCTTAGGCCCTAGCCCCAATGAGCAGTTCTTC	CASSLGPSPNEQFF
TRBV6-4	-	TRBJ1-1	-	TGTGCCAGCTCAAAAGAGATGAACACTGAAGCTTTCTTT	CASSKEMNTEAFF
TRBV6-5	-	TRBJ2-7	-	TGTGCCAGCAGCCTCGACGGCGAGAGGAACGAGCAGTACTTC	CASSLDGERNEQYF
TRBV19	TRBD1	TRBJ1-6	-	TGTGCCAGTAGTCCTGACAGGGCGGATTCACCCCTCCACTTT	CASSPDRADSPLHF
TRBV28	-	TRBJ2-7	-	TGTGCCAGCAGTTTAATCGTCCCTTACGAGCAGTACTTC	CASSLIVPYEQYF
TRBV7-2	-	TRBJ2-7	-	TGTGCCAGCAGACGAGACTCCCTCCAGGAGCAGTACTTC	CASRRDSLQEQYF
TRBV5-1	-	TRBJ2-6	-	TGCGCCAGCAGCCACCAAGTAGGGCGTGGGGCCAACGTCCTGACTTTC	CASSHQVGRGANVLTF
TRBV6-6	-	TRBJ1-5	-	TGTGCCAGCTACGGGGGTAACAATCAGCCCCAGCATTTT	CASYGGNNQPQHF
TRBV11-1	TRBD2	TRBJ2-1	-	TGTGCCAGCAGCTTACCCATAGGGGCGGGAGTGTCCTACAATGAGCAGTTCTTC	CASSLPIGAGVSYNEQFF
TRBV7-2	-	TRBJ1-3	-	TGTGCCAGCAGCTTAGGGGGGAAGACTGGAAACACCATATATTTT	CASSLGGKTGNTIYF
TRBV18	-	TRBJ1-5	-	TGTGCCAGCTCACCACGAGGCAGGGAGAATAGCAATCAGCCCCAGCATTTT	CASSPRGRENSNQPQHF
TRBV5-1	-	TRBJ2-7	-	TGCGCCAGCATCCAATCCCCCGACAGTGGGAGGTCCGAGCAGTACTTC	CASIQSPDSGRSEQYF
TRBV6-5	TRBD1	TRBJ1-6	-	TGTGCCAGCAGGGCACCGGGACAGCGGCAATCACCCCTCCACTTT	CASRAPGQRQSPLHF
TRBV18	-	TRBJ2-2	-	TGTGCCACCCGTCGAGGTATGAACACCGGGGAGCTGTTTTTT	CATRRGMNTGELFF
TRBV18	-	TRBJ1-4	-	TGTGCCAGCTCACCACCCCCTAATGAAAAACTGTTTTTT	CASSPPPNEKLFF
TRBV18	-	TRBJ1-2	-	TGTGCCAGCTCACCACCCGAGCGTACCTACACCTTC	CASSPPERTYTF
TRBV7-2	-	TRBJ2-2	-	TGTGCCAGCAGCTCCGGGACTCTCGTCACCGGGGAGCTGTTTTTT	CASSSGTLVTGELFF
TRBV10-3	-	TRBJ2-6	-	TGTGCCATCTCCTCCAACTCGGGTGCCAAAGCCAGGGGCCTGGGTGGGGCCAACGTCCTGACTTTC	CAISSNSGAKARGLGGANVLTF